Shown below are 32 T cell receptor beta chains from a single sample sequenced in a study of cytomegalovirus exposure and HLA in healthy donors. TCRdb keeps only in-frame clones here, not all; method: immunoSEQ multiplex PCR. Found here are roughly 260,000 clones, 85% to 90% of them singletons; the top ten hold more than 0.35%. Sample: PBMCs. These receptors originate from a woman aged 18-30 years in good health and CMV-seronegative.

This clone was counted once. The V and J genes are TRBV6-1 and TRBJ2-1; tentative D call: TRBD1 (5 bases). Germline values: CDR1 MNHNS, CDR2 SASEGT. The CDR3 runs to 17 residues. The V and J ends lost 0 bases and 1 base respectively, with 13 bases between them. CDR3 in amino acids: CASSEARTRPSYNEQFF. CDR3 in DNA: TGTGCCAGCAGTGAAGCGCGGACAAGGCCATCCTACAATGAGCAGTTCTTC.

The chain carries TRBV19 and TRBJ1-6; possible D gene TRBD1, 5 bases. Germline CDR1 is LNHDA and CDR2 is SQIVND (reference sequence). This CDR3 has 15 residues. Trimming left V 7 bases short and J 9 bases short, with 19 bases between. CDR3 region: CASTTTGGDGSPLHF. CDR3 sequence (DNA): TGTGCCAGTACTACCACGGGAGGGGACGGTTCACCCCTCCACTTT. The variable domain in full, completed from reference TRBV19 and TRBJ1-6, reads DGGITQSPKYLFRKEGQNVTLSCEQNLNHDAMYWYRQDPGQGLRLIYYSQIVNDFQKGDIAEGYSVSREKKESFPLTVTSAQKNPTAFYLCASTTTGGDGSPLHFGNGTRLTVT.

The chain combines TRBV6-5 with TRBJ2-7, with 7 bases matching TRBD2. V lost 2 bases, J lost 4 bases, and 2 bases stayed unmatched. CDR3 length: 13 amino acids. Germline V gives CDR1 MNHEY, CDR2 SVGAGI. The CDR3 loop is CASSYGTTYEQYF. CDR3 bases: TGTGCCAGCAGTTACGGGACTACGTACGAGCAGTACTTC.

The chain uses TRBV5-1 and TRBJ1-1; 8 bases are a match to TRBD1. The CDR3 loop spans 18 amino acids. V lost 0 bases to trimming and J lost 0 bases; unmatched junction nucleotides: 10. Germline V lookup: CDR1 SGHRS, CDR2 YFSETQ. The CDR3 protein is CASSLGMWTGRMNTEAFF. The CDR3 DNA is TGCGCCAGCAGCTTGGGAATGTGGACAGGGAGGATGAACACTGAAGCTTTCTTT.

The V and J genes are TRBV28 and TRBJ2-1; no firm D call. The CDR3 covers 15 residues. Germline-derived CDR1 and CDR2 are MDHEN and SYDVKM. V lost 1 base and J lost 5, with 12 bases in between. CDR3 sequence reads: CASSLLSTLNNEQFF. The CDR3 DNA reads as TGTGCCAGCAGTTTATTATCCACTCTAAACAATGAGCAGTTCTTC.

The chain carries TRBV5-1 and TRBJ1-2, with D unclear. From germline, CDR1 is SGHRS and CDR2 YFSETQ. The CDR3 runs to 12 residues. Between the trimmed V and J ends, which lost 6 bases and 6 bases, there was a span of 12 bases. The CDR3 bases are TGCGCCAGCAAGACGGGAGAGAATGGCTACACCTTC. Residues: CASKTGENGYTF.

The J gene is TRBJ2-3, the V gene TRBV18; weak D call: TRBD2 (5 bases). Germline V CDR1 and CDR2: KGHSH, LQKENI. The CDR3 length is 16 residues. V lost 3 bases to trimming and J lost 6 bases, with 19 bases between them. This CDR3 reads CASSPRAAGWTDTQYF. CDR3 in DNA: TGTGCCAGCTCACCGCGCGCGGCGGGCTGGACGGATACGCAGTATTTT.

The chain's CDR3 is CASSIRGGDTIYF. CDR3 in DNA: TGTGCCAGTAGTATCCGCGGAGGGGACACCATATATTTT. The chain carries TRBV19 and TRBJ1-3, with D maybe TRBD1 (5 bases). The CDR3 consists of 13 residues. Trimming stripped 3 bases from V and 8 bases from J, with 11 bases between. CDR1 and CDR2 (germline): LNHDA, SQIVND (reference sequence).

This clone is a singleton in its sample. The chain joins TRBV4-3 to TRBJ2-2, with 8 bases that match TRBD2. CDR3 length: 17 residues. CDR1 is LGHNA, CDR2 YSLEER, per germline. Losses at the gene ends were 0 bases for V and 4 bases for J; bases not matched to a gene: 7. The CDR3 sequence is CASSQDRSSGVTGELFF. CDR3 DNA sequence: TGCGCCAGCAGCCAAGACAGGAGTAGCGGGGTCACCGGGGAGCTGTTTTTT.

The J gene is TRBJ2-3, the V gene TRBV6-6; 16 bases are shared with TRBD2. V lost 7 bases and J lost 6; bases outside the gene matches: 7. The CDR3 contains 16 residues. Germline V gene sequence: CDR1 MNHNY, CDR2 SVGAGI (reference sequence). The CDR3 is CASMGLAGGQGDTQYF. CDR3 nucleotide sequence: TGTGCCAGCATGGGACTAGCGGGGGGGCAGGGTGATACGCAGTATTTT.

The CDR3 protein is CASSQDWRGSQETQYF. CDR3 nucleotides: TGCGCCAGCAGCCAAGATTGGCGGGGGAGCCAAGAGACCCAGTACTTC. The V call is TRBV4-1, the J call TRBJ2-5, with 7 bases that match TRBD2. Germline V CDR1 and CDR2: MGHRA, YSYEKL. This CDR3 has 16 residues. The V and J ends lost 0 bases and 1 base, in that order; junction bases with no gene match: 5.

This chain links TRBV6-5 with TRBJ1-4; TRBD1 agrees at 9 bases. V shed 3 bases and J 3 bases; nucleotides not matched to a gene: 5. The germline CDR1 and CDR2 sequences are MNHEY and SVGAGI. The CDR3 contains 16 residues. CDR3 in amino acids: CASSYSTGGPNEKLFF. CDR3 bases: TGTGCCAGCAGTTATTCTACAGGGGGCCCTAATGAAAAACTGTTTTTT.

The gene calls are TRBV2 and TRBJ2-2; D not resolved. The V and J ends lost 2 bases and 7 bases respectively, with 14 bases between them. The CDR3 extends over 15 amino acids. Germline assignment: CDR1 SNHLY and CDR2 FYNNEI. CDR3: CASSESTYPGGELFF. In DNA form, the CDR3 reads TGTGCCAGCAGTGAAAGCACGTACCCGGGCGGGGAGCTGTTTTTT. Using reference TRBV2 and TRBJ2-2 for the parts outside the CDR3, the full variable domain is EPEVTQTPSHQVTQMGQEVILRCVPISNHLYFYWYRQILGQKVEFLVSFYNNEISEKSEIFDDQFSVERPDGSNFTLKIRSTKLEDSAMYFCASSESTYPGGELFFGEGSRLTVL.

On this clone itself: The same CDR3 also results from other DNA sequences found in this sample. The chain links TRBV6-5 to TRBJ1-2, with TRBD1 identical over 8 bases. With 0 bases clipped from V and 8 bases from J, the junction kept 5 bases outside the gene matches. CDR1 is MNHEY, CDR2 SVGAGI, per germline. The CDR3 totals 14 residues. For the CDR3, the DNA is TGTGCCAGCAGTTACTCAGGACAGGGAGGGGGCTACACCTTC. This gives the protein CASSYSGQGGGYTF.

V is TRBV6-1 and J is TRBJ2-7; maybe TRBD1 (6 bases). Trimming removed 3 bases at V and 1 base at J, with 7 bases between. The germline gives CDR1 MNHNS, CDR2 SASEGT. The CDR3 length is 13 residues. CDR3 nucleotide sequence: TGTGCCAGCAGTGATGACAGGTCCTACGAGCAGTACTTC. Encoded protein: CASSDDRSYEQYF.

The J gene is TRBJ2-1, the V gene TRBV27, with D uncertain. Germline assignment: CDR1 MNHEY and CDR2 SMNVEV (reference sequence). V was clipped by 4 bases and J by 6 bases, with 7 bases between them. The CDR3 extends over 12 amino acids. The CDR3 loop is CASSYFGNEQFF. CDR3 sequence (DNA): TGTGCCAGCAGTTATTTCGGCAATGAGCAGTTCTTC.

This rearrangement joins TRBV6-5 to TRBJ1-1; D is unclear. The germline CDR1 and CDR2 sequences are MNHEY and SVGAGI. This CDR3 spans 11 amino acids. Deletions cut 10 bases from V and 0 bases from J, with 6 bases between. The CDR3 is CATSVNTEAFF. In nucleotides, the CDR3 is TGTGCCACTTCAGTGAACACTGAAGCTTTCTTT.

The chain has TRBV19 and TRBJ2-1; 7 nucleotides match TRBD1. Trimming took 2 bases from V and 4 from J; bases not matched to a gene: 5. Germline V CDR1 and CDR2: LNHDA, SQIVND (reference sequence). CDR3 size: 15 residues. CDR3 sequence reads: CASSILQGIYNEQFF. The CDR3 DNA is TGTGCCAGTAGTATACTACAGGGGATATACAATGAGCAGTTCTTC. The variable domain in full, completed from reference TRBV19 and TRBJ2-1, reads DGGITQSPKYLFRKEGQNVTLSCEQNLNHDAMYWYRQDPGQGLRLIYYSQIVNDFQKGDIAEGYSVSREKKESFPLTVTSAQKNPTAFYLCASSILQGIYNEQFFGPGTRLTVL.

The V call is TRBV6-4, the J call TRBJ2-3; 12 positions agree with TRBD2. Looked up from germline, CDR1 is MRHNA and CDR2 is SNTAGT. V lost 0 bases and J lost 4; bases outside the gene matches: 5. This CDR3 is built from 17 residues. CDR3 in DNA: TGTGCCAGCAGTGACTCGTCCTCTAGCGGGGGGGCAGATACGCAGTATTTT. It encodes CASSDSSSSGGADTQYF.

This rearrangement joins TRBV7-9 to TRBJ2-4, with D uncertain. Trimming took off 2 bases at V and 2 bases at J, with 16 bases between the two ends. Germline loops: CDR1 SEHNR, CDR2 FQNEAQ (reference sequence). The CDR3 has 17 amino acids. The CDR3 nucleotides read TGTGCCAGCAGCTTAAACAATGGCGGTTTTACCAAAAACATTCAGTACTTC. It specifies CASSLNNGGFTKNIQYF.

The chain uses TRBV9 and TRBJ2-3; tentatively, D is TRBD1 (6 bases). Trimming took 0 bases from V and 6 from J, leaving 17 bases between them. The CDR3 totals 16 residues. Germline lookup yields CDR1 SGDLS and CDR2 YYNGEE. Written as DNA, the CDR3 is TGTGCCAGCAGCGTAGGGTTAGGGGGATTTGGGGATACGCAGTATTTT. As protein: CASSVGLGGFGDTQYF. Full variable domain (outside the CDR3, taken from reference TRBV9 and TRBJ2-3): DSGVTQTPKHLITATGQRVTLRCSPRSGDLSVYWYQQSLDQGLQFLIQYYNGEERAKGNILERFSAQQFPDLHSELNLSSLELGDSALYFCASSVGLGGFGDTQYFGPGTRLTVL.

The chain links TRBV29-1 to TRBJ1-2, with a possible D match to TRBD1 (5 bases). V was pared by 4 bases and J by 5 bases, with 14 bases between. This CDR3 is built from 13 residues. Germline V gives CDR1 SQVTM, CDR2 ANQGSEA. DNA for the CDR3: TGCAGCGTTGTTGGGGGGAGAGGGTATGGCTACACCTTC. Its translation is CSVVGGRGYGYTF.

V gene TRBV18 combines with J gene TRBJ1-2; TRBD1 might be the D (5 bases). The V gene lost 4 bases and the J gene lost 0 bases, with 6 bases spanning the gap. CDR1 and CDR2 from the germline V gene are KGHSH and LQKENI. The CDR3 is made up of 13 amino acids. As DNA, the CDR3 is TGTGCCAGCTCACAACAGGCTAACTATGGCTACACCTTC. Translation gives CASSQQANYGYTF.

In this sample, this clone turned up once. The chain is built from TRBV7-2 and TRBJ1-1; D remains unclear. Looked up from germline, CDR1 is SGHTA and CDR2 is FQGNSA. The V end was cut by 5 bases, the J end by 0 bases, with 13 bases between. CDR3 length: 15 amino acids. CDR3 coding DNA: TGTGCCAGCAGCCCATTCCCCGACTTGAACACTGAAGCTTTCTTT. Amino acids: CASSPFPDLNTEAFF.

CDR3 amino acids: CASSPTGSRETSGYTF. As DNA, the CDR3 is TGTGCCAGCTCACCGACAGGGTCTCGGGAGACGAGCGGCTACACCTTC. The chain recombines TRBV18 with TRBJ1-2, with 7 nucleotides matching TRBD1. V lost 3 bases to trimming and J lost 8 bases; unmatched junction nucleotides: 15. Germline CDR1 is KGHSH and CDR2 is LQKENI. CDR3 length: 16 residues.

The rearrangement uses TRBV7-9 and TRBJ2-1, with TRBD2 identical over 14 bases. The CDR3 spans 16 residues. Germline V gene sequence: CDR1 SEHNR, CDR2 FQNEAQ (reference sequence). The junction had 4 bases not matched to a gene; V was cut back by 0 bases and J by 9 bases. The CDR3 protein is CASSLATSGGAIEQFF. The CDR3 coding sequence is TGTGCCAGCAGCTTAGCGACTAGCGGGGGGGCCATTGAGCAGTTCTTC.

The chain links TRBV27 to TRBJ1-1, with D perhaps TRBD1 (5 bases). The germline CDR1 and CDR2 sequences are MNHEY and SMNVEV (reference sequence). Trimming removed 5 bases from V and 7 bases from J, with 20 bases in between. The length of the CDR3 is 15 residues. The CDR3 protein is CASSPHGGARNEAFF. CDR3 in DNA: TGTGCCAGCAGTCCCCACGGAGGGGCGAGGAATGAAGCTTTCTTT.

This chain connects TRBV6-6 to TRBJ1-4, with D possibly matching TRBD1 (6 bases). The germline V and J ends were trimmed by 0 bases and 3 bases, with 8 bases remaining between them. The CDR3 spans 15 residues. In germline, CDR1 is MNHNY, CDR2 SVGAGI (reference sequence). CDR3 sequence reads: CASSYSSGANEKLFF. The CDR3 DNA reads TGTGCCAGCAGTTACTCATCAGGGGCTAATGAAAAACTGTTTTTT.

The genes are TRBV7-9 and TRBJ1-2; perhaps TRBD1 as D (6 bases). Per germline, CDR1 SEHNR and CDR2 FQNEAQ (reference sequence). CDR3 length: 18 residues. V shed 4 bases and J shed 4 bases, with 25 bases lying between them. The CDR3 DNA is TGTGCCAGCAGCTCTGAGGACGGGGACACCCCACTAGGCTATGGCTACACCTTC. Translation gives CASSSEDGDTPLGYGYTF.

This sequence joins TRBV5-4 and TRBJ2-3, with 7 bases fitting TRBD1. Germline CDR1 is SGHNT and CDR2 is YYREEE (reference sequence). This CDR3 is built from 14 residues. With V trimmed by 4 bases and J by 1 base, 3 bases remained unmatched. The CDR3 spells CASSRDSRTDTQYF. The DNA for the CDR3 is TGTGCCAGCAGCCGGGACAGTCGCACAGATACGCAGTATTTT.

The chain recombines TRBV2 with TRBJ1-3, with D perhaps matching TRBD1 (5 bases). Germline-derived CDR1 and CDR2 are SNHLY and FYNNEI. This CDR3 has 15 residues. V was shortened by 8 bases and J by 0 bases, with 14 bases between the two germline ends. CDR3 sequence (DNA): TGTGCCAGCTCGGGGGAGTCCTACTCTGGAAACACCATATATTTT. Translation gives CASSGESYSGNTIYF.

The gene calls are TRBV27 and TRBJ2-7, with unresolved D. V dropped 7 bases and J dropped 6 bases, with 22 bases sitting between them. The germline V gene has CDR1 MNHEY and CDR2 SMNVEV (reference sequence). CDR3 length equals 15 residues. The CDR3 protein is CASTLYYAETGEQYF. Here the CDR3 DNA reads TGTGCCAGCACCCTGTACTATGCCGAGACGGGCGAGCAGTACTTC.